This T cell receptor (beta chain) appears in the sequencing data of a study of shared clonotypes between healthy human individuals. For the study at large: Each donor contributed plates that comprised three CD4 naive, three CD4 memory, two CD8 naive and one CD8 memory. Study-level results: Exclusively blood specimens were collected; tissue repertoires likely differ. Rarefaction curves obtained for sorted subsets showed sequencing incomplete despite large depth.

Comments on this clone: Its target is not known. This sample includes further DNA sequences coding for the same CDR3.

The method was immunoSEQ multiplex PCR; TCRdb's version includes in-frame clones alone and lacks a portion of them. The sample lists approximately 1.1 million clones; around 78% were seen once. Nashville, Tennessee was home to all donors, each a Caucasian adult. The V and J ends lost 0 bases and 2 bases respectively, with 5 bases between them. Germline V gene sequence: CDR1 SGHNT, CDR2 YYREEE (reference sequence). The length of the CDR3 is 13 residues. This chain connects TRBV5-4 to TRBJ2-5; perhaps TRBD2 as D (5 bases). Material for sequencing was memory CD4+ T cells from PBMCs. Subset defined: CD45RA-negative fraction. The receptor was isolated from a man younger than 30 in good health. Some clones in this sample may be carry-over from other donors' samples. The CDR3 region has the DNA TGTGCCAGCAGCTTGGGCGGGCAAGAGACCCAGTACTTC. This gives the protein CASSLGGQETQYF.